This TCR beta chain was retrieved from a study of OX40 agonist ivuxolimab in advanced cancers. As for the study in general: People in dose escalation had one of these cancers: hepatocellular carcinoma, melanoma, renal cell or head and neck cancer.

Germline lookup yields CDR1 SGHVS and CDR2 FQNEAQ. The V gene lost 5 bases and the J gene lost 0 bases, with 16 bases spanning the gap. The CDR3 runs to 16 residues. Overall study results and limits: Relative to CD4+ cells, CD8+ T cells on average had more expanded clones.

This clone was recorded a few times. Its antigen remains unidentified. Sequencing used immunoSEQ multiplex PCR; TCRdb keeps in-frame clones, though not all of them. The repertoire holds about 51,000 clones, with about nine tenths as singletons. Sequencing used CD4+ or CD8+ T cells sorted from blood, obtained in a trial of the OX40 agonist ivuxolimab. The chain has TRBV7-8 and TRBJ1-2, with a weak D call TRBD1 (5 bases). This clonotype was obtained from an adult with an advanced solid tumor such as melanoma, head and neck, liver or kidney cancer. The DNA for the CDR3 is TGTGCCAGCAGCGTCGGGACTTCCATCTCTAACTATGGCTACACCTTC. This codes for CASSVGTSISNYGYTF. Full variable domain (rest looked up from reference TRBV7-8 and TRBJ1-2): GAGVSQSPRYKVAKRGQDVALRCDPISGHVSLFWYQQALGQGPEFLTYFQNEAQLDKSGLPSDRFFAERPEGSVSTLKIQRTQQEDSAVYLCASSVGTSISNYGYTFGSGTRLTVV.